This T cell receptor (beta chain) comes out of a study of blood T cell repertoires in COVID-19. Study-level information: Samples representing acute and convalescent COVID-19 were sourced from the United States, Italy and Spain. T cells, B-cell-depleted T cells, or PBMCs provided the cDNA or gDNA that served as material.

V lost 6 bases and J lost 0, with 10 bases in between. There are 14 residues in the CDR3. CDR1 and CDR2 from the germline V gene are SNHLY and FYNNEI. As originally analysed: Using reference gene primer amplification, nucleated cell counts were estimated. Profiled with immunoSEQ multiplex PCR; TCRdb holds only in-frame clones, not every one. V and J calls and clone size are those listed in that table; D and trimming were worked out from the DNA. The sample holds 270,000 or so clones; about four fifths are singletons and the top ten take approximately 10%. The sample comprised peripheral blood. The source of this sequence is a woman between 45 and 60 years old who had recovered from COVID-19. The rearrangement joins TRBV2 to TRBJ2-3; the D gene is possibly TRBD1 (6 bases). DNA for the CDR3: TGTGCCAGCAGGGGGACACTTAGCACAGATACGCAGTATTTT. It translates to CASRGTLSTDTQYF.